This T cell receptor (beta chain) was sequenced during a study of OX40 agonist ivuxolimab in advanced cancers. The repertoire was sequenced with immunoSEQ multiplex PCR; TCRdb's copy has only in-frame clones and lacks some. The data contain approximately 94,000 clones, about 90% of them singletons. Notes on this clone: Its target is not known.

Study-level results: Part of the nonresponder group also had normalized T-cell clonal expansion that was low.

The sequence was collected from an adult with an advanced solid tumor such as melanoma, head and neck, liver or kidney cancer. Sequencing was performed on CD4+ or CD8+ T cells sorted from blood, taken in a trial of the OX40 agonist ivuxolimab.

The CDR3 sequence is CASRLQGGNTGELFF. Written as DNA, the CDR3 is TGTGCCAGCAGGCTACAGGGGGGGAACACCGGGGAGCTGTTTTTT. The chain employs TRBV6-5 and TRBJ2-2, with 8 bases matching TRBD1. V dropped 6 bases and J dropped 1; count of bases not matched to a gene: 4. Germline V CDR1 and CDR2: MNHEY, SVGAGI. CDR3 length: 15 amino acids.